This T cell receptor beta chain derives from a study of cytomegalovirus exposure and HLA in healthy donors. Study-level background: Among fewer than 500 genotyped donors, around 82% fell in the Caucasian-associated ancestry cluster. Study-level findings and limits: In an earlier analysis, most TCR beta V segments were productive about 87% or about 30% of the time. Cytomegalovirus association was listed for 164 TCR beta chains.

Both 60 Vbeta primers and 13 Jbeta primers went into the PCR. Source study methods: An analysis performed later counted 73 million or so unique TCR beta chains (roughly 11 million of them shared). Sequencing was performed with immunoSEQ multiplex PCR; in TCRdb, only in-frame clones are kept and a portion is missing. V and J calls and clone size are given by that table; D and trimming were obtained from the DNA. The sample holds approximately 120,000 clones, approximately 78% seen once. The trim removed 6 bases at V and 5 bases at J, leaving 3 bases unmatched. The CDR3 runs to 13 residues. Germline V CDR1 and CDR2: MNHNY, SVGAGI (reference sequence). Comment on this clone: The antigen remains undetermined.

Specimen: PBMCs. The TCR sequence derives from a man aged 35-49 years in good health and CMV-seronegative. The chain employs TRBV6-6 and TRBJ1-4, with TRBD1 identical over 7 bases. The DNA for the CDR3 is TGTGCCAGCAGCCAGGGGGAGAATGAAAAACTGTTTTTT. This codes for CASSQGENEKLFF.